What follows is one TCR beta chain and its context. No antigen is known for it. There are 11 residues in the CDR3. V was clipped by 3 bases and J by 5 bases, with 3 bases between them. Germline V CDR1 and CDR2: MGHRA, YSYEKL. The source of the sample is a study of molecular identifiers for immune sequencing clone quantification. The study, taken as a whole, reports: Among 1 million or so naive cells, as was reported, spiked Jurkat TCR RNA from one cell was detectable.

Previously published methods and listed TCR primers were used for the bulk TCR libraries. From the PCR reads, TCRdb called clonotypes with MiXCR, one entry per CDR3 protein. This table holds fewer than 350,000 distinct CDR3 sequences, 20% to 25% found once. The TCR originated in a human donor in good health. Some libraries in this study had Jurkat cell RNA spiked in. The sequenced material came from naive CD8+ T cells from blood, with Jurkat cell RNA spiked in. Stated subset: FACS-sorted CD8+CD4-CCR7+CD45RA+ naive T cells. This sequence joins TRBV4-1 and TRBJ2-3; D unresolved. The CDR3 spells CASSQVDTQYF. CDR3 nucleotides: TGCGCCAGCAGCCAGGTAGATACGCAGTATTTT.